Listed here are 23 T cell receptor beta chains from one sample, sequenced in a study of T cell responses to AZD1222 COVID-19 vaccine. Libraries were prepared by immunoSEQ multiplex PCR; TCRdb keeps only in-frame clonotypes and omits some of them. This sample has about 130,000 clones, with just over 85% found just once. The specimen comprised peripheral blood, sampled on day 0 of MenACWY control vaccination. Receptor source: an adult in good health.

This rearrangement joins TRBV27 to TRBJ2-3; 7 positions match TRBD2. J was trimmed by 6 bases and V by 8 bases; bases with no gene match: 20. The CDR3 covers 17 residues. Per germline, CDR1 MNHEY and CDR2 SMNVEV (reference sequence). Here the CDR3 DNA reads TGTGCCAGCGGGGGGGTTAGCGGAGCCTCCATTAGGGATACGCAGTATTTT. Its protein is CASGGVSGASIRDTQYF.

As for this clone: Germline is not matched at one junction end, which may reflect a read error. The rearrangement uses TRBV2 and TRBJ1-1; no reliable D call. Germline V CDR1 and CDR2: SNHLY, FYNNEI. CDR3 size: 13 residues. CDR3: CASSEDTNTEAFF. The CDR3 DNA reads TGTGCCAGCAGCGAAGACACGAACACTGAAGCTTTCTTT.

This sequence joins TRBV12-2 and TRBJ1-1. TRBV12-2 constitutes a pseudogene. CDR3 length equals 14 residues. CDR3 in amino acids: CASRLAGAAWKAFF. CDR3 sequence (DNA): TGTGCAAGTCGCTTAGCCGGGGCGGCGTGGAAAGCTTTCTTT.

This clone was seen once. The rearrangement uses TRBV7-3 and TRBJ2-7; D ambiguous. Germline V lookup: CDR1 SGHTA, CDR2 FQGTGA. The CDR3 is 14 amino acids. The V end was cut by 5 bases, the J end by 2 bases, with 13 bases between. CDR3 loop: CASSPTGRAYEQYF. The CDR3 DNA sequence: TGTGCCAGCAGCCCTACGGGCCGTGCCTACGAGCAGTACTTC.

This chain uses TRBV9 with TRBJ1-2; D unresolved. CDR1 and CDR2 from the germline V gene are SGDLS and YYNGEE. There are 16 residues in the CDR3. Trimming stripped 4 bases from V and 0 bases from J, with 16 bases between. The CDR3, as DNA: TGTGCCAGCAGCCCAGGACTTACCTGGGCTAACTATGGCTACACCTTC. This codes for CASSPGLTWANYGYTF. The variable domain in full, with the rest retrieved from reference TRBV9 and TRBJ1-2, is DSGVTQTPKHLITATGQRVTLRCSPRSGDLSVYWYQQSLDQGLQFLIQYYNGEERAKGNILERFSAQQFPDLHSELNLSSLELGDSALYFCASSPGLTWANYGYTFGSGTRLTVV.

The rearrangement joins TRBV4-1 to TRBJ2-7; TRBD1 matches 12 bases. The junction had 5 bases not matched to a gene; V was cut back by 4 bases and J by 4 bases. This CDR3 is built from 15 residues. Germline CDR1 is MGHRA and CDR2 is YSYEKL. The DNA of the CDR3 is TGCGCCAGCAGCCGGTCGGGACAGGGGGCTTACGAGCAGTACTTC. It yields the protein CASSRSGQGAYEQYF.

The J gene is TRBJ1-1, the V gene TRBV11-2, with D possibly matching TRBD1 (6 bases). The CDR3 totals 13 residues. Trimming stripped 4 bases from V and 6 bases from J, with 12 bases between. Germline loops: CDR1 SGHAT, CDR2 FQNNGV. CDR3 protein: CASSSGWGPEAFF. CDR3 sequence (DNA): TGTGCCAGCAGCTCGGGATGGGGGCCTGAAGCTTTCTTT.

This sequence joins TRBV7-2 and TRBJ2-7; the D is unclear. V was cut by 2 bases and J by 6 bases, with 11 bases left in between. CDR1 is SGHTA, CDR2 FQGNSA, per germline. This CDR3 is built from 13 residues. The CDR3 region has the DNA TGTGCCAGCAGCTTAAGGTCCGTACTCGAGCAGTACTTC. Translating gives CASSLRSVLEQYF.

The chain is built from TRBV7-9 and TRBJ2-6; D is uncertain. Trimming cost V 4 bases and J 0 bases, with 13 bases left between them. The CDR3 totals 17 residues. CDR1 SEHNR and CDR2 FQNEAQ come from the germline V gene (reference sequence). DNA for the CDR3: TGTGCCAGCAGCTCGCCAGGCCAGACCTCTGGGGCCAACGTCCTGACTTTC. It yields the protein CASSSPGQTSGANVLTF.

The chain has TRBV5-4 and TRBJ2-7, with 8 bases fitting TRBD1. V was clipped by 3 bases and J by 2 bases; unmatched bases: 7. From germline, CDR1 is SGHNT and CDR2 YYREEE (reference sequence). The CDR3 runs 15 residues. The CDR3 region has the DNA TGTGCCAGCAGCTCCTACAGGGGGTTAACCTACGAGCAGTACTTC. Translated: CASSSYRGLTYEQYF. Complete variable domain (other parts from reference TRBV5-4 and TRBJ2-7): ETGVTQSPTHLIKTRGQQVTLRCSSQSGHNTVSWYQQALGQGPQFIFQYYREEENGRGNFPPRFSGLQFPNYSSELNVNALELDDSALYLCASSSYRGLTYEQYFGPGTRLTVT.

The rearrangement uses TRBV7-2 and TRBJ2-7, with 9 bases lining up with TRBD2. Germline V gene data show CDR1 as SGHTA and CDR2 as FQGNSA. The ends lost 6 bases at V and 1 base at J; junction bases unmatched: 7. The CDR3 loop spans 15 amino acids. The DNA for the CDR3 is TGTGCCAGCAGGAATAGCGGGAGTGGGTCCTACGAGCAGTACTTC. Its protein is CASRNSGSGSYEQYF.

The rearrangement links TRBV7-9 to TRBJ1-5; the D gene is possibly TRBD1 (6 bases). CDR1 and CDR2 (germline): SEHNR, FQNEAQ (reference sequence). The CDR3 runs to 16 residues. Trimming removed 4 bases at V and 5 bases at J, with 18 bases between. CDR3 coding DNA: TGTGCCAGCAGCTCTGGCCGTCAGGGGCTCGATCAGCCCCAGCATTTT. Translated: CASSSGRQGLDQPQHF.

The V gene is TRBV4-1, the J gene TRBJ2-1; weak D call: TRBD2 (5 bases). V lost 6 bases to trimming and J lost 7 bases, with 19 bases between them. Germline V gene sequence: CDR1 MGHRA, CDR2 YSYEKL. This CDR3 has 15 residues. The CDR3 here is CASSPLFRGWNEQFF. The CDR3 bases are TGCGCCAGCAGTCCACTTTTCCGAGGGTGGAATGAGCAGTTCTTC.

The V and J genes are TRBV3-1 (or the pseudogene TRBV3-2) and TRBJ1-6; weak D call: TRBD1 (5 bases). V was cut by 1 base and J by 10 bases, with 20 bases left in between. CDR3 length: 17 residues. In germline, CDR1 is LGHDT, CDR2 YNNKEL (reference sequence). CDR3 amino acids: CASSQGGGTADWSPLHF. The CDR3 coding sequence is TGTGCCAGCAGCCAAGGGGGCGGAACGGCGGATTGGTCACCCCTCCACTTT.

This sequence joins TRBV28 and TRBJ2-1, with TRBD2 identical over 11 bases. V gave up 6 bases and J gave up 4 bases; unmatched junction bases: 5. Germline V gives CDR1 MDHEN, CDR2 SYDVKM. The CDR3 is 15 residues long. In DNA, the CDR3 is TGTGCCAGCAGACTTACTAGCGGGGGTTACAATGAGCAGTTCTTC. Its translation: CASRLTSGGYNEQFF.

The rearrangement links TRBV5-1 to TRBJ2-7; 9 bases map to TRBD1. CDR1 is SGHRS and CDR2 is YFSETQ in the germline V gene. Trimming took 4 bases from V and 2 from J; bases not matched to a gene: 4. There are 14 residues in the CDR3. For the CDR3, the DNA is TGCGCCAGCAGCCAGGACAGGGGCCCCTACGAGCAGTACTTC. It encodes CASSQDRGPYEQYF.

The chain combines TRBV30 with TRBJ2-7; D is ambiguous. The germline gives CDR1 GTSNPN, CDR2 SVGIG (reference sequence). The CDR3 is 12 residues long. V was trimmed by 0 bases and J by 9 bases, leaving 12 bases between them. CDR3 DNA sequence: TGTGCCTGGAGTGTACCCCCGTCGGGGCAGTACTTC. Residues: CAWSVPPSGQYF. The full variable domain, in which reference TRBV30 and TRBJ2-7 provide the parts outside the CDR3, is SQTIHQWPATLVQPVGSPLSLECTVEGTSNPNLYWYRQAAGRGLQLLFYSVGIGQISSEVPQNLSASRPQDRQFILSSKKLLLSDSGFYLCAWSVPPSGQYFGPGTRLTVT.

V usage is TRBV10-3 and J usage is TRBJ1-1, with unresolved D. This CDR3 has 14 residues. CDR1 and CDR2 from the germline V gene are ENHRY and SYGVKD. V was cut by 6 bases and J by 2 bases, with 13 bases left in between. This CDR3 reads CAISDPFGNTEAFF. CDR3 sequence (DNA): TGTGCCATCAGCGATCCTTTCGGAAACACTGAAGCTTTCTTT.

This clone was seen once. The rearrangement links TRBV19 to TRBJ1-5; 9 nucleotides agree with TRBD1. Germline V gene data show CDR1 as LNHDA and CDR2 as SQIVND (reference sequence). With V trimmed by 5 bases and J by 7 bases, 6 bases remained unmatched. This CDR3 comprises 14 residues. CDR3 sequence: CASSPPGQGQPQHF. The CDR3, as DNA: TGTGCCAGTAGTCCGCCGGGACAGGGACAGCCCCAGCATTTT.

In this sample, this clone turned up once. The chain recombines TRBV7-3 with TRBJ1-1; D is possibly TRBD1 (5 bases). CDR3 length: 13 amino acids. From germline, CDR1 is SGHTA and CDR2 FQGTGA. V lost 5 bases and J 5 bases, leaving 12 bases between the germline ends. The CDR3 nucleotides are TGTGCCAGCAGCCTGGGGCAGGGTACTGAAGCTTTCTTT. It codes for CASSLGQGTEAFF.

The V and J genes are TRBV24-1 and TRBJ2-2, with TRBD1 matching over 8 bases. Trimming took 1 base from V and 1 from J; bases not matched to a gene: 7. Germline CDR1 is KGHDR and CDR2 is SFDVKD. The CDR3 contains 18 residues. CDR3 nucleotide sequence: TGTGCCACCAGTGATTTATCGACAGGGGTCCTGAACACCGGGGAGCTGTTTTTT. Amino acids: CATSDLSTGVLNTGELFF.

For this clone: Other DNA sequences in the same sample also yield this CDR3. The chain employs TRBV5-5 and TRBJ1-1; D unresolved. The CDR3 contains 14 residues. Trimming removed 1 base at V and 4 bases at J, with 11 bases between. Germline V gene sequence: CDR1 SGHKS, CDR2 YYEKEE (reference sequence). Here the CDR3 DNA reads TGTGCCAGCAGCTTGTTGAGGGTAGGCACTGAAGCTTTCTTT. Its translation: CASSLLRVGTEAFF. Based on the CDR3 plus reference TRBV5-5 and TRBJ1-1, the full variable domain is DAGVTQSPTHLIKTRGQQVTLRCSPISGHKSVSWYQQVLGQGPQFIFQYYEKEERGRGNFPDRFSARQFPNYSSELNVNALLLGDSALYLCASSLLRVGTEAFFGQGTRLTVV.

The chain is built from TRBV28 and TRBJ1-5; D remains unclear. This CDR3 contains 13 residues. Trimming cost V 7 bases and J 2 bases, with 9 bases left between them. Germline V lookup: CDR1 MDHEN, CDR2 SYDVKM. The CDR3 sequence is CASTWVGNQPQHF. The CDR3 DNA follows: TGTGCCAGCACGTGGGTTGGCAATCAGCCCCAGCATTTT.